The sequence of this TCR beta chain was determined in a study of sequential checkpoint blockade in melanoma. Whole-study context: Each arm's sequence ended with maintenance nivolumab. Findings of the study overall: In arm A, pretreatment tumor clonality was associated with response.

Sample share makes this clone medium-sized. Antigen unknown. Clones were read by immunoSEQ multiplex PCR, and TCRdb kept only the in-frame ones, dropping some. The sample holds some 9,200 clones, roughly 25% seen once. Treatment meaning: randomized to nivolumab then ipilimumab (arm A) or the reverse (arm B). No patient had prior DNA-damaging chemotherapy. Trimming left V 3 bases short and J 8 bases short, with 16 bases between. CDR3 length equals 14 residues. The germline V gene encodes CDR1 SGHNT and CDR2 YENEEA. The clonotype originates from a human donor with melanoma. The specimen was tumor tissue (inferred from file names), collected from a patient given nivolumab and ipilimumab in sequence. The V gene is TRBV11-3, the J gene TRBJ1-2, with D possibly matching TRBD1 (6 bases). The CDR3 coding sequence is TGTGCCAGCAGCTTGGAGGACAGCCCGGGGGGCTACACCTTC. Residues: CASSLEDSPGGYTF.